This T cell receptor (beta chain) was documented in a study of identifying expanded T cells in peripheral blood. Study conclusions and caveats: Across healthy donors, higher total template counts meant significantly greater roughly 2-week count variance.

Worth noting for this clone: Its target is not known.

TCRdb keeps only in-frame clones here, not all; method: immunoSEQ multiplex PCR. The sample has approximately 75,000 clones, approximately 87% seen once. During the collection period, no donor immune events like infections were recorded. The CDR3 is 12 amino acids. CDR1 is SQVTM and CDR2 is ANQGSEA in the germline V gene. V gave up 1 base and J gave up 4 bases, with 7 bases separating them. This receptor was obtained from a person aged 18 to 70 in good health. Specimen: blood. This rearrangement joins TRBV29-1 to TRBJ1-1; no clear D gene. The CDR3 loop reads CSVEGGITEAFF. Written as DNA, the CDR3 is TGCAGCGTTGAAGGCGGGATCACTGAAGCTTTCTTT.